The 22 T cell receptor beta chains listed next were all sequenced from one sample in a study of shared clonotypes between healthy human individuals. The data were produced by immunoSEQ multiplex PCR, yet TCRdb's version contains in-frame clones alone and is incomplete. This table has around 1.9 million clones, under 95% appearing once. In the naive CD8 group, cells lacked CD45RO and were positively selected for CCR7, so terminally differentiated effector memory CD45RA+ cells were left out. What was sequenced was naive CD8+ T cells from PBMCs. All receptors come from a man between 18 and 29 years old in good health. Some clones in this sample may be carry-over from other donors' samples.

The V call is TRBV13, the J call TRBJ2-5; 11 positions agree with TRBD2. Trimming at V came to 5 bases and at J to 3 bases, leaving 8 bases not matched to a gene. The CDR3 consists of 16 residues. The germline CDR1 and CDR2 sequences are PRHDT and FYEKMQ (reference sequence). CDR3 nucleotide sequence: TGTGCCAGCAGCCCTAACTCGGGACTAGCGGAAGAGACCCAGTACTTC. This translates into CASSPNSGLAEETQYF.

This chain connects TRBV27 to TRBJ2-1, with TRBD2 matching 9 bases. V was pared by 9 bases and J by 5 bases, with 8 bases of the junction left unmatched. Germline CDR1 MNHEY, CDR2 SMNVEV (reference sequence). The length of the CDR3 is 14 residues. In DNA, the CDR3 is TGTGCCAGTAGCTTAGCGGGAGCCAACAATGAGCAGTTCTTC. Translated: CASSLAGANNEQFF.

In the case of this clone: Other nucleotide sequences from this sample produce the same CDR3. The chain couples TRBV7-9 to TRBJ1-2; weak D call: TRBD1 (5 bases). Germline CDR1 SEHNR, CDR2 FQNEAQ (reference sequence). Trimming left V 0 bases short and J 6 bases short, with 5 bases between. The CDR3 is made up of 12 amino acids. The DNA for the CDR3 is TGTGCCAGCAGCTTAGCAGGGGATGGCTACACCTTC. It codes for CASSLAGDGYTF.

This clone was found once. The rearrangement links TRBV6-5 to TRBJ1-1; D possibly corresponds to TRBD1 (5 bases). Germline values: CDR1 MNHEY, CDR2 SVGAGI. V lost 6 bases and J lost 1, with 15 bases in between. This CDR3 contains 15 residues. The CDR3 sequence: CASSLSFRANTEAFF. CDR3 bases: TGTGCCAGCAGCCTTTCCTTCAGGGCGAACACTGAAGCTTTCTTT.

In nucleotides, the CDR3 is TGTGCCAGCAGCTTAGTCCCTAACAATGAGCAGTTCTTC. Translating it yields CASSLVPNNEQFF. The chain carries TRBV7-9 and TRBJ2-1; D is unresolved. Germline V CDR1 and CDR2: SEHNR, FQNEAQ (reference sequence). The CDR3 has 13 residues. V was pared by 1 base and J by 5 bases, with 6 bases between.

The count of this clone is one. This sequence joins TRBV5-1 and TRBJ1-5; TRBD1 is a possible D gene (5 bases). Germline V gene sequence: CDR1 SGHRS, CDR2 YFSETQ. CDR3 length: 17 amino acids. Trimming removed 0 bases at V and 6 bases at J, with 19 bases between. Here the CDR3 DNA reads TGCGCCAGCAGCTTGGGGACCTTGGGGGGTTTACCTCAGCCCCAGCATTTT. Its translation is CASSLGTLGGLPQPQHF.

The J gene is TRBJ2-7, the V gene TRBV4-2, with TRBD2 identical over 9 bases. V trimming: 5 bases; J trimming: 0 bases; junction bases outside the gene matches: 14. The CDR3 sequence is 18 residues long. Germline loops: CDR1 LGHNA, CDR2 YNFKEQ. The chain's CDR3 is CASSYGLAQLAHSYEQYF. As DNA, the CDR3 is TGTGCCAGCAGCTATGGACTAGCGCAACTAGCCCACTCCTACGAGCAGTACTTC.

This clone showed up just a few times. The rearrangement links TRBV27 to TRBJ1-5; a possible D gene is TRBD1 (6 bases). Trimming took 5 bases from V and 4 from J, leaving 21 bases between them. Germline V gene sequence: CDR1 MNHEY, CDR2 SMNVEV (reference sequence). This CDR3 comprises 17 residues. The CDR3 bases are TGTGCCAGCAGTAGCCCCTCCCGGGAAGGGACAAATCAGCCCCAGCATTTT. It specifies CASSSPSREGTNQPQHF.

V is TRBV2 and J is TRBJ2-3; D uncertain. V lost 3 bases and J lost 0, with 13 bases in between. In germline, CDR1 is SNHLY, CDR2 FYNNEI. The CDR3 runs to 16 residues. CDR3 coding DNA: TGTGCCAGCAGTGAGGGCGGTCAGGCGAGCACAGATACGCAGTATTTT. Amino acid sequence: CASSEGGQASTDTQYF. Full variable domain (rest looked up from reference TRBV2 and TRBJ2-3): EPEVTQTPSHQVTQMGQEVILRCVPISNHLYFYWYRQILGQKVEFLVSFYNNEISEKSEIFDDQFSVERPDGSNFTLKIRSTKLEDSAMYFCASSEGGQASTDTQYFGPGTRLTVL.

The chain employs TRBV7-8 and TRBJ2-7, with 8 positions matching TRBD2. The CDR3 extends over 14 amino acids. The J segment lost 0 bases and the V segment lost 8 bases, leaving 6 bases of the junction unmatched. Germline V lookup: CDR1 SGHVS, CDR2 FQNEAQ. In DNA, the CDR3 is TGTGCCAGCTTCCTCGGGGGGGCCTCCTACGAGCAGTACTTC. Amino acid sequence: CASFLGGASYEQYF.

The rearrangement uses TRBV27 and TRBJ2-1; TRBD1 or TRBD2 may be the D gene (6 bases each). V was trimmed by 7 bases and J by 7 bases, leaving 11 bases between them. Germline loops: CDR1 MNHEY, CDR2 SMNVEV (reference sequence). This CDR3 region has 12 residues. In nucleotides, the CDR3 is TGTGCCAGCACTCTAGGGGGGAATGAGCAGTTCTTC. Translated: CASTLGGNEQFF.

The J gene is TRBJ1-2, the V gene TRBV4-2, with D uncertain. Germline CDR1 is LGHNA and CDR2 is YNFKEQ. The CDR3 contains 13 residues. V was clipped by 1 base and J by 7 bases, with 10 bases between them. CDR3 sequence: CASSQAVKAGYTF. The CDR3, as DNA: TGTGCCAGCAGCCAAGCCGTAAAGGCTGGCTACACCTTC.

The CDR3 loop reads CASSQRAVGTNEQYF. The CDR3 DNA is TGTGCCAGTAGTCAACGAGCGGTCGGAACAAACGAGCAGTACTTC. The chain combines TRBV19 with TRBJ2-7; possible D gene TRBD2, 5 bases. The V gene lost 5 bases and the J gene lost 5 bases, with 19 bases spanning the gap. The CDR3 consists of 15 residues. Germline loops: CDR1 LNHDA, CDR2 SQIVND (reference sequence).

To note about this clone: The same CDR3 is also encoded by other DNA sequences in this sample. The chain uses TRBV27 and TRBJ2-3; 7 bases fit TRBD2. The CDR3 runs to 12 residues. CDR1 is MNHEY, CDR2 SMNVEV, per germline (reference sequence). The ends lost 3 bases at V and 6 bases at J; junction bases unmatched: 0. The CDR3 reads CASSLGGDTQYF. The CDR3, as DNA: TGTGCCAGCAGTTTGGGAGGGGATACGCAGTATTTT.

V and J are TRBV4-1 and TRBJ2-1, with 12 bases aligning to TRBD2. CDR1 is MGHRA and CDR2 is YSYEKL in the germline V gene. This CDR3 contains 16 residues. J was trimmed by 7 bases and V by 7 bases; bases with no gene match: 11. This CDR3 reads CASTGTSGWRGNEQFF. The CDR3 DNA reads TGCGCCAGCACCGGGACTAGCGGGTGGCGGGGGAATGAGCAGTTCTTC.

This clone was seen only once. V gene TRBV11-2 combines with J gene TRBJ2-5; D unresolved. V was trimmed by 3 bases and J by 4 bases, leaving 6 bases between them. The germline gives CDR1 SGHAT, CDR2 FQNNGV. The CDR3 spans 12 residues. The CDR3 sequence: CASSFRSETQYF. As DNA, the CDR3 is TGTGCCAGCAGCTTTCGGTCAGAGACCCAGTACTTC. The entire variable domain, with the rest obtained from reference TRBV11-2 and TRBJ2-5, is as follows: EAGVAQSPRYKIIEKRQSVAFWCNPISGHATLYWYQQILGQGPKLLIQFQNNGVVDDSQLPKDRFSAERLKGVDSTLKIQPAKLEDSAVYLCASSFRSETQYFGPGTRLLVL.

The chain is built from TRBV9 and TRBJ2-1, with 10 bases matching TRBD2. CDR1 and CDR2 from the germline V gene are SGDLS and YYNGEE. V trimming: 4 bases; J trimming: 6 bases; junction bases outside the gene matches: 7. CDR3 length equals 15 residues. Here the CDR3 reads CASSPGASGSNEQFF. CDR3 nucleotides: TGTGCCAGCAGCCCAGGCGCTAGCGGGAGCAATGAGCAGTTCTTC.

The J gene is TRBJ2-3, the V gene TRBV27, with 12 bases identical to TRBD2. Trimming removed 5 bases from V and 4 bases from J; junction bases left unmatched: 7. The CDR3 contains 16 residues. Per the germline V gene, CDR1 is MNHEY and CDR2 is SMNVEV (reference sequence). The CDR3 bases are TGTGCCAGCAGTATTCTCCTAGCGGGAGGGCCAGATACGCAGTATTTT. This encodes CASSILLAGGPDTQYF.

This sequence joins TRBV29-1 and TRBJ2-7; D uncertain. The CDR3 loop spans 12 amino acids. Looked up from germline, CDR1 is SQVTM and CDR2 is ANQGSEA. V was trimmed by 2 bases and J by 2 bases, leaving 7 bases between them. CDR3 amino acids: CSVENTAYEQYF. As DNA, the CDR3 is TGCAGCGTTGAAAATACGGCCTACGAGCAGTACTTC.

CDR3 region: CASSPHVGSTDTQYF. CDR3 DNA sequence: TGCGCCAGCAGCCCACATGTGGGGAGTACAGATACGCAGTATTTT. V gene TRBV10-1 combines with J gene TRBJ2-3, with D perhaps matching TRBD2 (5 bases). The CDR3 covers 15 residues. Germline loops: CDR1 WNHNN, CDR2 SYGVQD (reference sequence). Trimming removed 6 bases from V and 3 bases from J, with 16 bases in between.

The rearrangement joins TRBV27 to TRBJ2-7; 10 nucleotides align to TRBD1. V dropped 0 bases and J dropped 7; count of bases not matched to a gene: 9. The CDR3 has 16 amino acids. Per germline, CDR1 MNHEY and CDR2 SMNVEV (reference sequence). The CDR3 here is CASSLSAGTGVPEQYF. CDR3 sequence (DNA): TGTGCCAGCAGTTTATCTGCCGGGACAGGGGTTCCGGAGCAGTACTTC.

Of note for this clone: One junction end does not reproduce the germline sequence, and a read error may be involved. The V gene is TRBV4-2, the J gene TRBJ1-5, with 10 bases matching TRBD1. CDR1 is LGHNA, CDR2 YNFKEQ, per germline. This CDR3 is built from 18 residues. CDR3 in DNA: TGTGCCAGCAGACAAGGTTTGACAGGGGGCTGGGTAAATCAGCCCCAGCATTTT. Encoded protein: CASRQGLTGGWVNQPQHF.